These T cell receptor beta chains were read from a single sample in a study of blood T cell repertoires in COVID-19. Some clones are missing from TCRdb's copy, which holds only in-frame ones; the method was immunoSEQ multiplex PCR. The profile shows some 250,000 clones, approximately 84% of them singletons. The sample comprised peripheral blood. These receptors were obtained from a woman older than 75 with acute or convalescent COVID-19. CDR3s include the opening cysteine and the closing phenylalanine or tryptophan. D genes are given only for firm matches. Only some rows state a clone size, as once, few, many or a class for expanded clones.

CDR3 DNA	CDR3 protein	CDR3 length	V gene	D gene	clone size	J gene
TGTGCCAGCAGCCAGACTACCGGGACTAGTGGAGATACGCAGTATTTT	CASSQTTGTSGDTQYF	16	TRBV3-1/TRBV3-2	TRBD2	-	TRBJ2-3
TGCGCCAGCAGCCAGGGACACCGGAATCAAGAGACCCAGTACTTC	CASSQGHRNQETQYF	15	TRBV4-1	-	-	TRBJ2-5
TGTGCCAGCAGCCCCCGGACTAGCGCCGGTCGTGGTGAGCAGTTCTTC	CASSPRTSAGRGEQFF	16	TRBV11-2	TRBD2	-	TRBJ2-1
TGTGCCAGCAATAGGGACAGGGGGCGTAGCAATCAGCCCCAGCATTTT	CASNRDRGRSNQPQHF	16	TRBV2	TRBD1	-	TRBJ1-5
TGTGCCAGCAGTGATGGACTCAACTATGGCTACACCTTC	CASSDGLNYGYTF	13	TRBV28	-	-	TRBJ1-2
TGTGCCAGCTCACCCCTGACAGGGGGATATCCGAACACTGAAGCTTTCTTT	CASSPLTGGYPNTEAFF	17	TRBV18	TRBD1	-	TRBJ1-1
TGCAGCGTTGAAGATCGTGGCCCCTACGAGCAGTACTTC	CSVEDRGPYEQYF	13	TRBV29-1	-	-	TRBJ2-7
TGTGCCATCAGTGAGTCAACGGGTACTAACTATGGCTACACCTTC	CAISESTGTNYGYTF	15	TRBV10-3	-	-	TRBJ1-2
TGTGCCAGTAGTATCGAGACAGGGAATCAGCCCCAGCATTTT	CASSIETGNQPQHF	14	TRBV19	TRBD1	once	TRBJ1-5
TGTGCCAGCAGCGTAGGGCTCTCCACAGATACGCAGTATTTT	CASSVGLSTDTQYF	14	TRBV9	-	-	TRBJ2-3
TGTGCCAGTAGCGCTGGGCTAGCGGGGAGGGAGCTGTTTTTT	CASSAGLAGRELFF	14	TRBV19	TRBD2	few	TRBJ2-2
TGTGCCAGCAGTTTAGTCGGGGGGAACTCCTACGAGCAGTACTTC	CASSLVGGNSYEQYF	15	TRBV28	TRBD2	few	TRBJ2-7
TGTGCCAGCAGCCAAGCAGGGGCGCCGGAGACTGAAGCTTTCTTT	CASSQAGAPETEAFF	15	TRBV3-1/TRBV3-2	-	once	TRBJ1-1
TGTGCCAGCTCACCGGGGACAGGAACACACGAGCAGTACTTC	CASSPGTGTHEQYF	14	TRBV18	TRBD1	-	TRBJ2-7
TGTGCCTGGAGTGGGCAGGGATCTAGCAATCAGCCCCAGCATTTT	CAWSGQGSSNQPQHF	15	TRBV30	-	-	TRBJ1-5
TGTGCCAGCACTCTACTCGGGGGACTGGGGAACACTGAAGCTTTCTTT	CASTLLGGLGNTEAFF	16	TRBV28	-	-	TRBJ1-1
TGTGCCAGCAGGAGAGGGTCAGGTTCCTACGAGCAGTACTTC	CASRRGSGSYEQYF	14	TRBV6-5	-	once	TRBJ2-7
TGTGCCAGCAGCTTGAGGGGTCCCTATAGCAATCAGCCCCAGCATTTT	CASSLRGPYSNQPQHF	16	TRBV5-6	-	few	TRBJ1-5
TGTGCCAGCAGTAGGACAGGAGTGGCCTACGAGCAGTACTTC	CASSRTGVAYEQYF	14	TRBV28	TRBD1	-	TRBJ2-7
TGTGCCAGCAGCTTAGTGGACAGGGGGAATCTAGAGACCCAGTACTTC	CASSLVDRGNLETQYF	16	TRBV7-9	TRBD1	-	TRBJ2-5
TGTGCCAGCTCACCACCGCAAGCAGGCCATCAGCCCCAGCATTTT	CASSPPQAGHQPQHF	15	TRBV18	-	once	TRBJ1-5
TGTGCCAGCAGCCCGTTATTAGCACAAGAGACCCAGTACTTC	CASSPLLAQETQYF	14	TRBV7-2	-	-	TRBJ2-5
TGTGCCAGCAGCCAAACGGGAACGCCTAACTATGGCTACACCTTC	CASSQTGTPNYGYTF	15	TRBV16	-	-	TRBJ1-2
TGTGCCAGCAGCCGCGGAGGCTTCGAGCCTGGTAACACCATATATTTT	CASSRGGFEPGNTIYF	16	TRBV3-1/TRBV3-2	-	once	TRBJ1-3
TGTGCCAGCTCACCAAGGGCTAGCGGGGGGGCTGGCACAGATACGCAGTATTTT	CASSPRASGGAGTDTQYF	18	TRBV18	TRBD2	-	TRBJ2-3
TGTGCCAGCGGTCCTCCGCAGGGCTTCCAGTACTTC	CASGPPQGFQYF	12	TRBV6-5	-	-	TRBJ2-5
TGTGCCAGCAGTTACAAGGGGCCCTATTCACCCCTCCACTTT	CASSYKGPYSPLHF	14	TRBV6-5	-	-	TRBJ1-6
TGCAGCGTTGAAAGTAGCGGGAGGGCCTCCTACAATGAGCAGTTCTTC	CSVESSGRASYNEQFF	16	TRBV29-1	TRBD2	-	TRBJ2-1
TGTGCCAGTAGTGGGGCAATCGCTAACTATGGCTACACCTTC	CASSGAIANYGYTF	14	TRBV19	-	-	TRBJ1-2
TGTGCCAGCAGTTTATCCGGACAGGGGAGGGATCAGCCCCAGCATTTT	CASSLSGQGRDQPQHF	16	TRBV27	TRBD1	-	TRBJ1-5
TGCAGCGTTGAAGATCGTCCTTTTTACGAGCAGTACTTC	CSVEDRPFYEQYF	13	TRBV29-1	-	-	TRBJ2-7
TGTGCCAGCAGTTTGAAACCCGGTGGGGAGTTGGGCTACACCTTC	CASSLKPGGELGYTF	15	TRBV28	-	-	TRBJ1-2
TGCGCCAGCAGCTTGGAGGGGGCGAGGACAGATACGCAGTATTTT	CASSLEGARTDTQYF	15	TRBV5-1	TRBD1	-	TRBJ2-3
TGTGCTAGTGGTCTCGGGGGACCCAGTAGCACAGATACGCAGTATTTT	CASGLGGPSSTDTQYF	16	TRBV12-5	-	-	TRBJ2-3
TGTGCCAGCAGGCCGGACAGTTTAAGGAGCTCCTACGAGCAGTACTTC	CASRPDSLRSSYEQYF	16	TRBV5-4	-	-	TRBJ2-7
TGTGCCAGCAGCCAAGGACAGGGGGTCACCGGGGAGCTGTTTTTT	CASSQGQGVTGELFF	15	TRBV6-6	TRBD1	-	TRBJ2-2
TGTGCCAGCAGCTTACTAAGGAACACTGAAGCTTTCTTT	CASSLLRNTEAFF	13	TRBV11-3	-	-	TRBJ1-1
TGTGCCAGCTCACCGGGGGCGTTCGGGGAGCAGTTCTTC	CASSPGAFGEQFF	13	TRBV18	-	-	TRBJ2-1
TGTGCCAGCAGCCTCGGTGCAGGGCTTAATTCACCCCTCCACTTT	CASSLGAGLNSPLHF	15	TRBV3-1/TRBV3-2	-	-	TRBJ1-6
TGTGCCAGCAGCCCCGGTACTGAGCAGTTCTTC	CASSPGTEQFF	11	TRBV9	-	-	TRBJ2-1
TGTGCCAGCAGAATCCGGAGCACAGATACGCAGTATTTT	CASRIRSTDTQYF	13	TRBV2	-	many	TRBJ2-3
TGTGCCTGGGGGACAGGGCGGGGGAACACTGAAGCTTTCTTT	CAWGTGRGNTEAFF	14	TRBV30	TRBD1	-	TRBJ1-1
TGCGCCAGCAGCCCGGGAGACAGGGGTCTTAATGAGCAGTTCTTC	CASSPGDRGLNEQFF	15	TRBV5-1	TRBD1	-	TRBJ2-1
TGTGCCAGCGAAAGACTAGGAGGGGCCCAGTACTTC	CASERLGGAQYF	12	TRBV28	-	-	TRBJ2-5
TGTGCCAGCAGCTTGGTGGGGGCCAGCTATGGCTACACCTTC	CASSLVGASYGYTF	14	TRBV5-6	-	-	TRBJ1-2
TGTGCCAGCAGTTACGAAAGGACTAGCGGGGGCGATGAGCAGTTCTTC	CASSYERTSGGDEQFF	16	TRBV6-6	TRBD2	-	TRBJ2-1
TGTGCCATCAGTGACCCAATGAACAGGGCCCTAAGCTCCTACAATGAGCAGTTCTTC	CAISDPMNRALSSYNEQFF	19	TRBV10-3	-	-	TRBJ2-1
TGTGCCAGCAGTGCGATGGCAGGAACATATAGCAATCAGCCCCAGCATTTT	CASSAMAGTYSNQPQHF	17	TRBV2	-	-	TRBJ1-5
TGTGCCAGCAGTTTAGAGGGGGGGCGAGGAAACACCATATATTTT	CASSLEGGRGNTIYF	15	TRBV7-9	-	-	TRBJ1-3